One and the same sample provided the 11 T cell receptor beta chains below, sequenced in a study of cytomegalovirus exposure and HLA in healthy donors. Primers included in the PCR were 60 Vbeta and 13 Jbeta primers. TCRdb keeps only in-frame clones here, not all; method: immunoSEQ multiplex PCR. The data show approximately 190,000 clones, 75% to 90% seen once. The sequencing sample was made of PBMCs. The receptor source for this set is a man aged 25-45 years in good health and CMV-seronegative.

The chain joins TRBV10-1 to TRBJ1-3; D may be TRBD1 (6 bases). The CDR3 loop spans 14 amino acids. Germline loops: CDR1 WNHNN, CDR2 SYGVQD (reference sequence). V lost 5 bases and J 0 bases, leaving 8 bases between the germline ends. The CDR3 region is CASSTGFSGNTIYF. In DNA form, the CDR3 reads TGCGCCAGCAGTACAGGGTTCTCTGGAAACACCATATATTTT.

The chain has TRBV6-5 and TRBJ1-2, with TRBD1 identical over 7 bases. The CDR3 extends over 12 amino acids. Germline values: CDR1 MNHEY, CDR2 SVGAGI. V shed 5 bases and J 14 bases; nucleotides not matched to a gene: 11. The CDR3 nucleotides are TGTGCCAGCAGTAACGACAGGGTACTAGATACCTTC. It encodes CASSNDRVLDTF.

The chain combines TRBV4-2 with TRBJ2-1; 9 positions match TRBD2. This CDR3 has 16 amino acids. After removal of 7 bases from V and 8 bases from J, the junction contained 15 bases not matched to a gene. Germline V lookup: CDR1 LGHNA, CDR2 YNFKEQ. The CDR3 bases are TGTGCCAGCACCCCTGGTTTGGGCGGGGGGGCGGATGAGCAGTTCTTC. This codes for CASTPGLGGGADEQFF.

The V call is TRBV12-5, the J call TRBJ2-1; maybe TRBD2 (6 bases). V was cut by 5 bases and J by 4 bases, with 18 bases left in between. This CDR3 has 16 amino acids. CDR1 and CDR2 from the germline V gene are LGHNT and FRNRAP. CDR3 loop: CASGRGEAGKYNEQFF. The CDR3 nucleotides read TGTGCTAGTGGTAGGGGCGAGGCGGGAAAGTACAATGAGCAGTTCTTC.

The rearrangement links TRBV5-1 to TRBJ2-5, with TRBD2 identical over 7 bases. CDR3 length: 14 residues. Per germline, CDR1 SGHRS and CDR2 YFSETQ. V shed 1 base, J shed 2 bases, and the junction held 2 bases outside the gene matches. The CDR3 DNA sequence: TGCGCCAGCAGCTTGACTAGCGTACAAGAGACCCAGTACTTC. Its translation: CASSLTSVQETQYF.

V and J are TRBV9 and TRBJ2-5, with TRBD2 matching 9 bases. The CDR3 is made up of 15 amino acids. Germline trimming cut 0 bases from V and 3 bases from J; bases unmatched to any gene: 3. The germline V gene encodes CDR1 SGDLS and CDR2 YYNGEE. The CDR3 region is CASSVVVAGEETQYF. The CDR3 DNA is TGTGCCAGCAGCGTAGTTGTAGCGGGGGAAGAGACCCAGTACTTC.

The CDR3 DNA is TGTGCCAGCAGCTTTCGACCCCGACTAGCGGGGTACACAGATACGCAGTATTTT. It yields the protein CASSFRPRLAGYTDTQYF. This chain joins TRBV11-1 and TRBJ2-3; TRBD2 aligns across 11 bases. This CDR3 region has 18 residues. Per the germline V gene, CDR1 is SGHAT and CDR2 is FQDESV (reference sequence). The V gene end was trimmed by 3 bases and the J gene end by 2 bases; junction bases not matched to a gene: 10.

The genes are TRBV7-9 and TRBJ2-1, with a possible D match to TRBD1 (6 bases). The V gene lost 5 bases and the J gene lost 9 bases, with 11 bases spanning the gap. The CDR3 runs 12 residues. Germline-derived CDR1 and CDR2 are SEHNR and FQNEAQ (reference sequence). CDR3 residues: CASSPTGIEQFF. As DNA, the CDR3 is TGTGCCAGCAGCCCTACAGGGATTGAGCAGTTCTTC. Full variable domain (missing parts from reference TRBV7-9 and TRBJ2-1): DTGVSQNPRHKITKRGQNVTFRCDPISEHNRLYWYRQTLGQGPEFLTYFQNEAQLEKSRLLSDRFSAERPKGSFSTLEIQRTEQGDSAMYLCASSPTGIEQFFGPGTRLTVL.

In DNA form, the CDR3 reads TGTGCCACCAGCAAACTACACCGGAGGGGTCTTGGGTACGAGCAGTACTTC. Encoded protein: CATSKLHRRGLGYEQYF. This sequence joins TRBV15 and TRBJ2-7; D possibly corresponds to TRBD2 (6 bases). CDR3 length: 17 residues. CDR1 LNHNV and CDR2 YYDKDF come from the germline V gene (reference sequence). Between the trimmed V and J ends, which lost 4 bases and 4 bases, there was a span of 23 bases.

The chain recombines TRBV28 with TRBJ1-5, with 9 bases that match TRBD1. Germline V gives CDR1 MDHEN, CDR2 SYDVKM. This CDR3 comprises 13 residues. CDR3 sequence reads: CAYRTGANQPQHF. The CDR3, as DNA: TGTGCTTACCGGACAGGGGCGAATCAGCCCCAGCATTTT.

V gene TRBV19 combines with J gene TRBJ2-2; 9 nucleotides align to TRBD1. The CDR3 contains 15 residues. With V trimmed by 7 bases and J by 6 bases, 9 bases remained unmatched. In germline, CDR1 is LNHDA, CDR2 SQIVND (reference sequence). CDR3 nucleotides: TGTGCCAGTACCCCGGACAGGGGAGGATCCGGGGAGCTGTTTTTT. It yields the protein CASTPDRGGSGELFF.